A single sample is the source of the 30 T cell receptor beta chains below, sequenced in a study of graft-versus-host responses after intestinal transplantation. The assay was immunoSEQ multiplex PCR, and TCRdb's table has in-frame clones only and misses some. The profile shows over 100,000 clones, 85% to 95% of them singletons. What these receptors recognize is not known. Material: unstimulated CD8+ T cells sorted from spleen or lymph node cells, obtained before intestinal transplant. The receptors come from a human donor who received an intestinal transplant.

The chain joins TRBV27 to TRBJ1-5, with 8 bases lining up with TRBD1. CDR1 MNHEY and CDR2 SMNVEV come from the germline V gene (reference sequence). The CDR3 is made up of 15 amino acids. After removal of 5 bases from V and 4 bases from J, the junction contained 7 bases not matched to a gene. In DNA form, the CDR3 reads TGTGCCAGCAGTACAGGGGGAGCCTCGAATCAGCCCCAGCATTTT. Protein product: CASSTGGASNQPQHF.

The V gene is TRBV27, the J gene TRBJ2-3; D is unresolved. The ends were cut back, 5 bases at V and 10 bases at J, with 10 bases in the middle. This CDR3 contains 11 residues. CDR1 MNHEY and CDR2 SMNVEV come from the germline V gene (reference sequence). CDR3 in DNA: TGTGCCAGCAGTGACTGGTTTGCGCAGTATTTT. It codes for CASSDWFAQYF.

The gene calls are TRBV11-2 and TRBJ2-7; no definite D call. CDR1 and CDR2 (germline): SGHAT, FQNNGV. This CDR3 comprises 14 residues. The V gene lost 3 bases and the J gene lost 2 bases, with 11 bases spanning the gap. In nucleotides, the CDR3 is TGTGCCAGCAGCTTTAGTGGTACTGCCTACGAGCAGTACTTC. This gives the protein CASSFSGTAYEQYF. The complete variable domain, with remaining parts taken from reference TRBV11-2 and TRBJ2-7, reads EAGVAQSPRYKIIEKRQSVAFWCNPISGHATLYWYQQILGQGPKLLIQFQNNGVVDDSQLPKDRFSAERLKGVDSTLKIQPAKLEDSAVYLCASSFSGTAYEQYFGPGTRLTVT.

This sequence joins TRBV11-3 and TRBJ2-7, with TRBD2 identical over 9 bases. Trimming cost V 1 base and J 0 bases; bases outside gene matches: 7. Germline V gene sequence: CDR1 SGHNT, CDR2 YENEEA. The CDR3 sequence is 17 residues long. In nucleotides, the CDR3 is TGTGCCAGCAGCTTAGGCCCGACTAGCGGAGGCTCCTACGAGCAGTACTTC. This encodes CASSLGPTSGGSYEQYF.

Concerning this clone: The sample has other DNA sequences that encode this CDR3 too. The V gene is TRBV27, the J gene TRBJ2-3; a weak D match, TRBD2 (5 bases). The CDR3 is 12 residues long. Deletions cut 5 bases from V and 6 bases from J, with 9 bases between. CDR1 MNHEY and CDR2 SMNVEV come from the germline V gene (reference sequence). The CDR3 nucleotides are TGTGCCAGCAGTACTAGTCCTGATACGCAGTATTTT. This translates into CASSTSPDTQYF.

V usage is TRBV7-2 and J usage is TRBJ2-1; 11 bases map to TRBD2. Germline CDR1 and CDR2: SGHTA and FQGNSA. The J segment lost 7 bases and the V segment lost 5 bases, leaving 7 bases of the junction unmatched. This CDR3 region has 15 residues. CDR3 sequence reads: CASSPGASGRNEQFF. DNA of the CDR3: TGTGCCAGCAGCCCTGGGGCTAGCGGGAGGAATGAGCAGTTCTTC.

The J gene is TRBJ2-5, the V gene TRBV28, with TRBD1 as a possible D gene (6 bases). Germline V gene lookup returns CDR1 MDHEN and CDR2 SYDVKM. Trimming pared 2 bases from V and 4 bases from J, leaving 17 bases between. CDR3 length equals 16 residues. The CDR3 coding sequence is TGTGCCAGCAGTTTAGGCCAGGGGCGATTGGGAGAGACCCAGTACTTC. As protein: CASSLGQGRLGETQYF.

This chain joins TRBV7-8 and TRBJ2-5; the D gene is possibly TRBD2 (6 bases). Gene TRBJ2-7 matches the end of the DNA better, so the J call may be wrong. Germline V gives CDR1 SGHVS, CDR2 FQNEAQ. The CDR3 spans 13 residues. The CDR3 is CASSPNVGGEQYF. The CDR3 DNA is TGTGCCAGCAGCCCCAACGTGGGAGGCGAGCAGTACTTC.

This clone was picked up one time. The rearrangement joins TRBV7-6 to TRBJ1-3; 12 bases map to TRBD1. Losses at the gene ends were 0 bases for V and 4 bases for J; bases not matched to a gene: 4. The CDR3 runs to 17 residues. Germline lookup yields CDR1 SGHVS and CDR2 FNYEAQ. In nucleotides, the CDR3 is TGTGCCAGCAGCTTAGCGGGACAGGGGGCGCGGGGAAACACCATATATTTT. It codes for CASSLAGQGARGNTIYF.

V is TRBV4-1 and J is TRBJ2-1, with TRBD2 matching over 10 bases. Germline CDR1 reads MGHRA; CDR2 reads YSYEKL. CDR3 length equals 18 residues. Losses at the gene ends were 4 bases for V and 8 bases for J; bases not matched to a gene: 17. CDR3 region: CASSLHPRLAGVRYEQFF. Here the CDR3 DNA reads TGCGCCAGCAGCCTTCACCCTCGGCTAGCGGGAGTCCGGTATGAGCAGTTCTTC.

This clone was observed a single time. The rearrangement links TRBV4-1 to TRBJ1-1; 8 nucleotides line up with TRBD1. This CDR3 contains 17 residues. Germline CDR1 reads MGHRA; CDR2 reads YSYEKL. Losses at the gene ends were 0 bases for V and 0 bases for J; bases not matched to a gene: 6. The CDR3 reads CASSQDRTGPLNTEAFF. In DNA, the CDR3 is TGCGCCAGCAGCCAAGATAGGACAGGGCCTTTGAACACTGAAGCTTTCTTT.

CDR3 protein: CASSSTGLETQYF. Here the CDR3 DNA reads TGTGCCAGCAGCTCGACAGGGTTGGAGACCCAGTACTTC. This rearrangement joins TRBV7-2 to TRBJ2-5; 7 bases fit TRBD1. The V gene's germline CDR1 is SGHTA and CDR2 FQGNSA. CDR3 length: 13 amino acids. With 4 bases clipped from V and 5 bases from J, the junction kept 4 bases outside the gene matches.

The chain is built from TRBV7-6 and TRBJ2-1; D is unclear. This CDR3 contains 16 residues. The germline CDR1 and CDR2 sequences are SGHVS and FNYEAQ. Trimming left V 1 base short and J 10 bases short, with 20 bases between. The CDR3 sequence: CASSLDLSRTGMEQFF. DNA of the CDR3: TGTGCCAGCAGCTTAGATCTTTCCCGTACCGGTATGGAGCAGTTCTTC.

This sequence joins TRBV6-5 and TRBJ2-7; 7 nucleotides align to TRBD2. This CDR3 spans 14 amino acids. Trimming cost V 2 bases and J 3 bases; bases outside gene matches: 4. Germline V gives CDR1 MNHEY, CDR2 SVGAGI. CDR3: CASSYKGGFYEQYF. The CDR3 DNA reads TGTGCCAGCAGTTACAAGGGAGGGTTCTACGAGCAGTACTTC.

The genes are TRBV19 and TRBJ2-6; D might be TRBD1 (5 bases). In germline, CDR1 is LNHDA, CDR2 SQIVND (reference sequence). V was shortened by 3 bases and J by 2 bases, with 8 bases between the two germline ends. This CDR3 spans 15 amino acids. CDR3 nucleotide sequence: TGTGCCAGTAGTATTCAGGACACTGGGGCCAACGTCCTGACTTTC. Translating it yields CASSIQDTGANVLTF.

CDR3 residues: CASSFDRVQPQHF. The CDR3 bases are TGTGCCAGCAGTTTTGACAGGGTGCAGCCCCAGCATTTT. J is TRBJ1-5 and V is TRBV28; the match to TRBD1 covers 7 bases. This CDR3 region has 13 residues. CDR1 MDHEN and CDR2 SYDVKM come from the germline V gene. J gave up 7 bases and V 3 bases, and 3 bases lay outside the gene matches.

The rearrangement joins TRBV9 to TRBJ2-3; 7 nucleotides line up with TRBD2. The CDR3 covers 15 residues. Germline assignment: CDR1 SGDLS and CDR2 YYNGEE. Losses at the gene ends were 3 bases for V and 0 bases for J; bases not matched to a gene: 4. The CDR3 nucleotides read TGTGCCAGCAGCGCCCTAGCGGCTAGCACAGATACGCAGTATTTT. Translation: CASSALAASTDTQYF. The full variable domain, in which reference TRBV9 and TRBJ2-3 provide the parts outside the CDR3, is DSGVTQTPKHLITATGQRVTLRCSPRSGDLSVYWYQQSLDQGLQFLIQYYNGEERAKGNILERFSAQQFPDLHSELNLSSLELGDSALYFCASSALAASTDTQYFGPGTRLTVL.

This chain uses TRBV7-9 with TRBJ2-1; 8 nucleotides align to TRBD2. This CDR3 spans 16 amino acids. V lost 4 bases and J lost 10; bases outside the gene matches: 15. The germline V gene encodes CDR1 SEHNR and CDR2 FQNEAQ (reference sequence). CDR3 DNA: TGTGCCAGCAGCTCGAACATAGTCGAGCGGGAGTTCGAGCAGTTCTTC. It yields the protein CASSSNIVEREFEQFF.

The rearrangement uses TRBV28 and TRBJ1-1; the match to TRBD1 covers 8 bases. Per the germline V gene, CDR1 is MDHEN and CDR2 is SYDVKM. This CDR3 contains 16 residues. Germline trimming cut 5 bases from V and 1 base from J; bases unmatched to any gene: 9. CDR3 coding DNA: TGTGCCAGCAGTCGCATCGGGGACAGGCGGAACACTGAAGCTTTCTTT. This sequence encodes CASSRIGDRRNTEAFF.

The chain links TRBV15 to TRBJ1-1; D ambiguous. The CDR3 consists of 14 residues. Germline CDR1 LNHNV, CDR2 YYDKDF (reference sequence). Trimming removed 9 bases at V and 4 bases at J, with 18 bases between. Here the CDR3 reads CATTPSRRVTEAFF. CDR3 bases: TGTGCCACTACCCCTTCCCGGAGGGTCACTGAAGCTTTCTTT.

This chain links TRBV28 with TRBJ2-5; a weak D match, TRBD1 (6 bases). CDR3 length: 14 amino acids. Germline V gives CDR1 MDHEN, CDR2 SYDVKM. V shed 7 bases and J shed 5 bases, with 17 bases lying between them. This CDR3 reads CASKGSGEGETQYF. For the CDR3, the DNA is TGTGCCAGCAAGGGGTCAGGGGAAGGGGAGACCCAGTACTTC.

The CDR3 is CASSQGNSGNTGELFF. CDR3 nucleotides: TGCGCCAGCAGCCAAGGGAATAGCGGGAACACCGGGGAGCTGTTTTTT. The chain recombines TRBV4-1 with TRBJ2-2, with TRBD2 as a possible D gene (6 bases). Germline V lookup: CDR1 MGHRA, CDR2 YSYEKL. This CDR3 has 16 amino acids. V was shortened by 1 base and J by 1 base, with 10 bases between the two germline ends.

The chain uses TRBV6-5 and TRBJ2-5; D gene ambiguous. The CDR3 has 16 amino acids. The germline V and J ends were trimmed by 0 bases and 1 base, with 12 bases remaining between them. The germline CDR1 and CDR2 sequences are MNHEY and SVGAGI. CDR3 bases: TGTGCCAGCAGTTACTCGTTCGGGCAGAGCCAAGAGACCCAGTACTTC. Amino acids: CASSYSFGQSQETQYF.

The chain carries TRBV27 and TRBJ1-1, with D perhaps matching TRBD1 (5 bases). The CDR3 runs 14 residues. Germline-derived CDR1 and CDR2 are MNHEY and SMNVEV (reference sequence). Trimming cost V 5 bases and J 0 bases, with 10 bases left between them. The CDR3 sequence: CASSRGGVNTEAFF. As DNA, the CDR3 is TGTGCCAGCAGTCGCGGGGGGGTGAACACTGAAGCTTTCTTT.

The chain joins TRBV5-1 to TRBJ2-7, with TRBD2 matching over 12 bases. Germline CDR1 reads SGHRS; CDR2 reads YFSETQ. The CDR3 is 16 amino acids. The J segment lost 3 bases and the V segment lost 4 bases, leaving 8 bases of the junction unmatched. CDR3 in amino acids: CASSLGTSGLHYEQYF. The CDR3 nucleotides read TGCGCCAGCAGCCTCGGGACTAGCGGGTTACACTACGAGCAGTACTTC.

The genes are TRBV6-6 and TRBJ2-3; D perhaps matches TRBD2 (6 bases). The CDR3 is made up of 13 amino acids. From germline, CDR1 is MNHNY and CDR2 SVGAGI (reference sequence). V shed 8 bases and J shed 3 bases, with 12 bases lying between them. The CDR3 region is CASRDSGTDTQYF. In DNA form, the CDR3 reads TGTGCCAGCCGGGACTCTGGGACAGATACGCAGTATTTT.

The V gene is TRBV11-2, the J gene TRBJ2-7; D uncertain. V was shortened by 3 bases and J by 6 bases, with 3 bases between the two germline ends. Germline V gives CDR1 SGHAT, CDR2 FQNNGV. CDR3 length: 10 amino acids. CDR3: CASSFGEQYF. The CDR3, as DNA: TGTGCCAGCAGCTTTGGCGAGCAGTACTTC.

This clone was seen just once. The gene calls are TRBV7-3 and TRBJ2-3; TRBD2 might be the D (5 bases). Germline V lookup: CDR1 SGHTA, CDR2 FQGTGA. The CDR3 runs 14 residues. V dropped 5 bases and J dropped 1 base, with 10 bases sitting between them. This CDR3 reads CASSPDGGTDTQYF. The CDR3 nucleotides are TGTGCCAGCAGCCCTGACGGGGGCACAGATACGCAGTATTTT.

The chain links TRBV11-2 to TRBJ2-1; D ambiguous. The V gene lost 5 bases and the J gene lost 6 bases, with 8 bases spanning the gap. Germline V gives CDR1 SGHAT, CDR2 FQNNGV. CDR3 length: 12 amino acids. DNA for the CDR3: TGTGCCAGCAGCATCGACACCAATGAGCAGTTCTTC. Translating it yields CASSIDTNEQFF. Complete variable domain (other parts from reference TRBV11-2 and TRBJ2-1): EAGVAQSPRYKIIEKRQSVAFWCNPISGHATLYWYQQILGQGPKLLIQFQNNGVVDDSQLPKDRFSAERLKGVDSTLKIQPAKLEDSAVYLCASSIDTNEQFFGPGTRLTVL.

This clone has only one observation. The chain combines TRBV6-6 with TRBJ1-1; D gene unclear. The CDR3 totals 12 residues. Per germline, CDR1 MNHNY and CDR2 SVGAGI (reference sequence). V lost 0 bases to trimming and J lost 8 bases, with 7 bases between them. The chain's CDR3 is CASSYSRLEAFF. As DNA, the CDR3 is TGTGCCAGCAGTTACTCGAGGCTGGAAGCTTTCTTT.